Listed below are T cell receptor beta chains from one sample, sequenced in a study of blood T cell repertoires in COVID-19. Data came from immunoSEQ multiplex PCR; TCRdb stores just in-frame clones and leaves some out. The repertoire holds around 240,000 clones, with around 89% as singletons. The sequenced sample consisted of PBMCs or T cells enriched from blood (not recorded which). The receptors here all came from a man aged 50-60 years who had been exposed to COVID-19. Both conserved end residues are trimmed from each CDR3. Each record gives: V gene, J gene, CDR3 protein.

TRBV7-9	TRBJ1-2	ASSPGVDYGYT
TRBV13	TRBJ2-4	ASSLASEAKNIQY
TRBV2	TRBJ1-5	ASSLQGLGPQH
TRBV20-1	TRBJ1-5	SVSKLTVLRNQPQH
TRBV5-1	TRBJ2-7	ASSLGQSIYEQY
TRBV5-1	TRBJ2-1	ASSSRPGAGDYNEQF
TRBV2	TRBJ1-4	ASSDARRAEKLF
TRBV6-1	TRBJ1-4	ASSERSLSSNEKLF
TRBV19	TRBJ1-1	ASSIVNRLQEAF
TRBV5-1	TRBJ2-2	ASSLPEGFSGTGELF
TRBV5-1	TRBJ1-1	ASSLGTDPHAF
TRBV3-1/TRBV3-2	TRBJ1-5	ASSQDLNQPQH
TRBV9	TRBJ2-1	ASSVAGLAGGNEQF
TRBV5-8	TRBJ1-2	ASSPDRVYGYT
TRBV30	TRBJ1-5	AWILRVGDQPQH
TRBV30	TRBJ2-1	AWSPGLALEQF
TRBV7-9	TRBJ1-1	ASSWGLITNTEAF
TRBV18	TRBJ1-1	ASSLGHDLNTEAF
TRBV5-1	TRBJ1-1	ASSLGAGSTEAF
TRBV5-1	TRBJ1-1	ASKNRPMNTEAF
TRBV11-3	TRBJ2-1	ASSLAVSANNEQF
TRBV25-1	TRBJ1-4	ASTRSTATNEKLF
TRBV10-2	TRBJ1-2	ASSFDRGATGYT
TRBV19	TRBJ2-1	ASSRQVHYNEQF
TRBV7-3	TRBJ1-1	ASSRTGRTEAF
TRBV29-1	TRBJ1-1	SVQGQGSEAF
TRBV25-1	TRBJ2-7	ASTAWESPYEQY
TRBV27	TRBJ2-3	ASQTGAGDTQY
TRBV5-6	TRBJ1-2	ASRLQMNYGYT